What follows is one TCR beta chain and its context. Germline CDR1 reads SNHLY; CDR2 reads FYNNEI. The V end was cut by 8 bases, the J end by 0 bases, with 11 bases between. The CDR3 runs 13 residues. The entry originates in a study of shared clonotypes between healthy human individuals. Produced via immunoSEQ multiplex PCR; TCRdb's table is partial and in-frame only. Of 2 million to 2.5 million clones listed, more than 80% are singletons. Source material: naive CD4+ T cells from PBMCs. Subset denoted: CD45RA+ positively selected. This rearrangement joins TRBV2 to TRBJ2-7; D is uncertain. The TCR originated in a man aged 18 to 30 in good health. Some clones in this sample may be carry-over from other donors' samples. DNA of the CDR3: TGTGCCAGCTTATCCGGGCCCTCCTACGAGCAGTACTTC. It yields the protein CASLSGPSYEQYF.